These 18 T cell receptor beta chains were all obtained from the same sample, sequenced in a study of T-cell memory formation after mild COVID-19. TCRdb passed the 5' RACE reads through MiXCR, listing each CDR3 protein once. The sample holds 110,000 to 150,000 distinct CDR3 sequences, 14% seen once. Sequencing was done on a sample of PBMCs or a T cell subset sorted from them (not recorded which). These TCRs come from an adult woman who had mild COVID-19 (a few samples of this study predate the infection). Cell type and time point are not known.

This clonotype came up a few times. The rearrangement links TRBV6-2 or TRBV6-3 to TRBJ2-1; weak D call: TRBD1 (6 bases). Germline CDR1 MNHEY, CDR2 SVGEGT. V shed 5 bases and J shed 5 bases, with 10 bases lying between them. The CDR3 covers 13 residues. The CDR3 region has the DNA TGTGCCAGCAGTACAGGGTTAGACAATGAGCAGTTCTTC. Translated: CASSTGLDNEQFF.

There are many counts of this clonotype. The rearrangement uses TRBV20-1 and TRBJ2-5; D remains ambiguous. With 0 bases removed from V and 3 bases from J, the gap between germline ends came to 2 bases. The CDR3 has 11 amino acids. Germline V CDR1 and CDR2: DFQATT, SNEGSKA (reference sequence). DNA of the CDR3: TGCAGTGCTAGAGATGAAGAGACCCAGTACTTC. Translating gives CSARDEETQYF.

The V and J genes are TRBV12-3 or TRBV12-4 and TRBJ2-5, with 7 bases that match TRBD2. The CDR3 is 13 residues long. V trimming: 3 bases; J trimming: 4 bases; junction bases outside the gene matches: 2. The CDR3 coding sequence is TGTGCCAGCAGTTTCTCGGGGGGAGAGACCCAGTACTTC. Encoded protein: CASSFSGGETQYF.

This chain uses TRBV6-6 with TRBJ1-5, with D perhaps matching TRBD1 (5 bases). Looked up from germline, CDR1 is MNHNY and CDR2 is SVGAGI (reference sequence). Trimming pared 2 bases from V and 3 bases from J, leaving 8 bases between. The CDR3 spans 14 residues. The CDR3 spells CASSYGGINQPQHF. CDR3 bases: TGTGCCAGCAGTTACGGGGGAATCAATCAGCCCCAGCATTTT.

The CDR3 here is CSARDRGLANGNEQFF. The CDR3, as DNA: TGCAGTGCTAGAGATAGGGGACTAGCGAATGGAAATGAGCAGTTCTTC. The chain employs TRBV20-1 and TRBJ2-1; 10 bases are a match to TRBD2. The germline CDR1 and CDR2 sequences are DFQATT and SNEGSKA (reference sequence). V was pared by 0 bases and J by 7 bases, with 9 bases of the junction left unmatched. The CDR3 length is 16 residues.

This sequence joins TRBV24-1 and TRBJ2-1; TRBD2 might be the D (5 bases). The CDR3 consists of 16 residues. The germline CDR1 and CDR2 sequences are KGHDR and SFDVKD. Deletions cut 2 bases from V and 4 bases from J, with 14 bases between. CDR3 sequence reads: CATSDSPEVSYNEQFF. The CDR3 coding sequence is TGTGCCACCAGTGATTCACCGGAGGTCTCATACAATGAGCAGTTCTTC.

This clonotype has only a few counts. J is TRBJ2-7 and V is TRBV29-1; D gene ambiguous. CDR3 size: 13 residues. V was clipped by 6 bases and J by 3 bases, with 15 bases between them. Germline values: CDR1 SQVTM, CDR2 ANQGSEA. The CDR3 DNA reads TGCAGCGTCCTCAGTGTCACCGACTACGAGCAGTACTTC. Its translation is CSVLSVTDYEQYF.

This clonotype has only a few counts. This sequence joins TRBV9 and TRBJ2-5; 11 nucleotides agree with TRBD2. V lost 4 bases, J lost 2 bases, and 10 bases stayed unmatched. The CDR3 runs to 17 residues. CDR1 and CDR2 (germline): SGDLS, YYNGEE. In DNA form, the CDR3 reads TGTGCCAGCAGCCCCCGGACTAGCGGGTGGCAACAAGAGACCCAGTACTTC. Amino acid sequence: CASSPRTSGWQQETQYF.

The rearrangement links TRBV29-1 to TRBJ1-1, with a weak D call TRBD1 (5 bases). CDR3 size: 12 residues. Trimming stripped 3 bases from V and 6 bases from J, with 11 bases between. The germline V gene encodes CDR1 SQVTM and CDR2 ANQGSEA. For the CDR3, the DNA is TGCAGCGTTGATGGGGGGGTCGCTGAAGCTTTCTTT. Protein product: CSVDGGVAEAFF.

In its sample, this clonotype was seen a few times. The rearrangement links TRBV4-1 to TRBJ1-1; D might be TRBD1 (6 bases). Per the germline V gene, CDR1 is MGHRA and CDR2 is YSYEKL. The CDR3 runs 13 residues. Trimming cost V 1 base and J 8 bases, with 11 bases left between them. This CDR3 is CASSQAGAGEAFF. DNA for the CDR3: TGCGCCAGCAGCCAAGCGGGGGCAGGGGAAGCTTTCTTT.

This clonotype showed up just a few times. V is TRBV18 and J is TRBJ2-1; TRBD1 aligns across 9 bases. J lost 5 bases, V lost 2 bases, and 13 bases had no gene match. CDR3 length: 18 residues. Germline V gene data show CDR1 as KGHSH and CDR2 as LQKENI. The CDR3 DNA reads TGTGCCAGCTCACCAGGGATTTACAGGGGGCGATTGGACAATGAGCAGTTCTTC. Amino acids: CASSPGIYRGRLDNEQFF.

The CDR3 loop is CASSPSGGSQETQYF. Written as DNA, the CDR3 is TGCGCCAGCAGCCCTAGCGGGGGGTCCCAAGAGACCCAGTACTTC. The chain couples TRBV4-1 to TRBJ2-5, with 11 bases matching TRBD2. The CDR3 length is 15 residues. CDR1 and CDR2 from the germline V gene are MGHRA and YSYEKL. V was clipped by 4 bases and J by 1 base; unmatched bases: 2.

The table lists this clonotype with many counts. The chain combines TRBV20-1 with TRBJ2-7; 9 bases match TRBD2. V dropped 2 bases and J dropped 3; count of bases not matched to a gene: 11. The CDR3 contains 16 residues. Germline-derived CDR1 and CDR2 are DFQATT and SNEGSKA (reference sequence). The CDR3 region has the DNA TGCAGTGCTAGACCCCCCACTAGCGGGCGTCACTACGAGCAGTACTTC. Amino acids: CSARPPTSGRHYEQYF.

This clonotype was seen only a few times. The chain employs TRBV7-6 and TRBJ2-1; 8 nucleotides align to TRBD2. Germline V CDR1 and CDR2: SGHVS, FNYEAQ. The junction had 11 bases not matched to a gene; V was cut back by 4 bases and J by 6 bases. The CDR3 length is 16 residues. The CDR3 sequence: CASSSGPGGALNEQFF. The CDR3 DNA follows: TGTGCCAGCAGCTCGGGCCCCGGGGGGGCACTCAATGAGCAGTTCTTC.

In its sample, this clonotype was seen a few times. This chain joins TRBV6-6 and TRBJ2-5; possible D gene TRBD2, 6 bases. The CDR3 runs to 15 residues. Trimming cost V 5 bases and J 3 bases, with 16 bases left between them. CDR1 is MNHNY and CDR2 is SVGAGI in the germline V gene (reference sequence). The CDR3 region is CASSAPGTPEETQYF. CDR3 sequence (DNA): TGTGCCAGCAGTGCCCCCGGGACTCCGGAAGAGACCCAGTACTTC.

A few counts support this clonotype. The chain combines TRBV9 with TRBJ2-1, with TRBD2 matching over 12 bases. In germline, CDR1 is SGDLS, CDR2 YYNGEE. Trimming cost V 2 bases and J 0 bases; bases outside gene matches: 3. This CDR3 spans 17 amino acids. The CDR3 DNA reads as TGTGCCAGCAGCGTCCCTAGCGGGGGGGCCTCCTACAATGAGCAGTTCTTC. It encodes CASSVPSGGASYNEQFF. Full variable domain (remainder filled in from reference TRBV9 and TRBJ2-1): DSGVTQTPKHLITATGQRVTLRCSPRSGDLSVYWYQQSLDQGLQFLIQYYNGEERAKGNILERFSAQQFPDLHSELNLSSLELGDSALYFCASSVPSGGASYNEQFFGPGTRLTVL.

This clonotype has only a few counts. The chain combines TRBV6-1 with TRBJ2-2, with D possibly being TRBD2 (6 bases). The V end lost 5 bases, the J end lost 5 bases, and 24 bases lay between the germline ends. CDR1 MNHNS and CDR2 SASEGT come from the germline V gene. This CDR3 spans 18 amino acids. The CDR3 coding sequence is TGTGCCAGCAGTTCACCCGTTTCTTACACGGGGGATACCGGGGAGCTGTTTTTT. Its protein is CASSSPVSYTGDTGELFF.

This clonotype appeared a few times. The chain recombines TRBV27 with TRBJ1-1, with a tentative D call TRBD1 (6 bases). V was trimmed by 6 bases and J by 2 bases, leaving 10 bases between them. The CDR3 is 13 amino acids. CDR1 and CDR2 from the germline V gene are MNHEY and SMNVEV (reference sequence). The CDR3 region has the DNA TGTGCCAGCAGGAGGGGGGAAAACACTGAAGCTTTCTTT. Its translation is CASRRGENTEAFF.